The 23 T cell receptor beta chains in this list originate from one sample, sequenced in a study of blood T cell repertoires in COVID-19. Sequenced by immunoSEQ multiplex PCR; TCRdb stores in-frame clones only, minus some. The repertoire holds roughly 280,000 clones, with approximately 89% as singletons. Sequencing was done on a sample of peripheral blood. These receptors were collected from a man aged 40-50 years with active or convalescent COVID-19.

This clone was seen only a few times. The rearrangement uses TRBV5-6 and TRBJ1-2; D ambiguous. Trimming shortened V by 5 bases and J by 6 bases, and 14 bases separated the two germline ends. The CDR3 runs to 13 residues. The germline V gene encodes CDR1 SGHDT and CDR2 YYEEEE. In DNA form, the CDR3 reads TGTGCCAGCAGATCCTCTTTGGCCCATGGCTACACCTTC. Protein sequence: CASRSSLAHGYTF.

V and J are TRBV30 and TRBJ1-6, with 7 bases fitting TRBD1. CDR1 and CDR2 (germline): GTSNPN, SVGIG (reference sequence). The CDR3 runs 15 residues. V shed 6 bases, J shed 2 bases, and the junction held 7 bases outside the gene matches. DNA for the CDR3: TGTGCCTGTAGTAACAGGGGACCCTATAATTCACCCCTCCACTTT. Translation gives CACSNRGPYNSPLHF. The full variable domain, rest sourced from reference TRBV30 and TRBJ1-6, is SQTIHQWPATLVQPVGSPLSLECTVEGTSNPNLYWYRQAAGRGLQLLFYSVGIGQISSEVPQNLSASRPQDRQFILSSKKLLLSDSGFYLCACSNRGPYNSPLHFGNGTRLTVT.

CDR3 DNA sequence: TGTGCCAGCAGCCGCCTGGGAGGGGGTTCGAACTATGGCTACACCTTC. It encodes CASSRLGGGSNYGYTF. The chain is built from TRBV5-4 and TRBJ1-2, with D possibly being TRBD1 (6 bases). The germline CDR1 and CDR2 sequences are SGHNT and YYREEE (reference sequence). The V and J ends lost 4 bases and 2 bases respectively, with 18 bases between them. This CDR3 has 16 amino acids.

The gene calls are TRBV9 and TRBJ1-2; D gene ambiguous. The CDR3 contains 15 residues. Trimming cost V 4 bases and J 6 bases, with 19 bases left between them. CDR1 is SGDLS, CDR2 YYNGEE, per germline. The CDR3 spells CASSLGRELLNGYTF. The CDR3 coding sequence is TGTGCCAGCAGCCTAGGACGGGAACTCCTCAATGGCTACACCTTC.

V gene TRBV6-5 combines with J gene TRBJ1-3; TRBD1 aligns across 7 bases. Per the germline V gene, CDR1 is MNHEY and CDR2 is SVGAGI. The CDR3 runs to 15 residues. Trimming cost V 11 bases and J 0 bases; bases outside gene matches: 10. The CDR3 nucleotides read TGTGCCTGCTCCGGGACAGAAAGCTCTGGAAACACCATATATTTT. It is translated as CACSGTESSGNTIYF.

This clone was counted ten times or more. The chain joins TRBV28 to TRBJ2-1; D perhaps matches TRBD1 (6 bases). The V end lost 2 bases, the J end lost 7 bases, and 15 bases lay between the germline ends. Germline lookup yields CDR1 MDHEN and CDR2 SYDVKM. The CDR3 is made up of 15 amino acids. The chain's CDR3 is CASSLLGAMWNEQFF. In DNA, the CDR3 is TGTGCCAGCAGTTTACTGGGGGCAATGTGGAATGAGCAGTTCTTC.

V is TRBV6-1 and J is TRBJ2-7; 7 positions agree with TRBD1. This CDR3 spans 14 amino acids. CDR1 MNHNS and CDR2 SASEGT come from the germline V gene. V shed 3 bases, J shed 7 bases, and the junction held 9 bases outside the gene matches. CDR3 sequence: CASSENRGPREQYF. The CDR3 DNA sequence: TGTGCCAGCAGTGAGAACAGGGGACCCCGGGAGCAGTACTTC.

This chain links TRBV30 with TRBJ1-1; TRBD1 is a possible D gene (5 bases). The CDR3 totals 16 residues. Germline CDR1 and CDR2: GTSNPN and SVGIG (reference sequence). Deletions cut 2 bases from V and 1 base from J, with 17 bases between. CDR3 sequence (DNA): TGTGCCTGGAGTCCCCGCGGGGCAGGCCGGAACACTGAAGCTTTCTTT. Translating gives CAWSPRGAGRNTEAFF.

The V gene is TRBV28, the J gene TRBJ2-7, with D possibly being TRBD2 (6 bases). From germline, CDR1 is MDHEN and CDR2 SYDVKM. This CDR3 region has 16 residues. The V end lost 7 bases, the J end lost 0 bases, and 19 bases lay between the germline ends. The CDR3 spells CASIRRELLGSYEQYF. CDR3 DNA: TGTGCCAGCATCCGCCGGGAGCTTTTGGGCTCCTACGAGCAGTACTTC.

Points on this clone: At one end the junction does not follow the germline gene, possibly because of a read error. The chain links TRBV28 to TRBJ1-2, with TRBD1 matching over 12 bases. This CDR3 is 15 amino acids long. Germline V gives CDR1 MDHEN, CDR2 SYDVKM. The DNA of the CDR3 is TGCGGGGCCGGGACAGGGGGCCCCGGTGAATACGGCTACACCTTC. Its translation: CGAGTGGPGEYGYTF.

The V gene is TRBV5-1, the J gene TRBJ2-1; D unresolved. The V and J ends lost 0 bases and 6 bases respectively, with 13 bases between them. The CDR3 is 15 residues long. The germline CDR1 and CDR2 sequences are SGHRS and YFSETQ. The CDR3 DNA is TGCGCCAGCAGCTTGGCCGGGTCGAGAACCAATGAGCAGTTCTTC. Translating it yields CASSLAGSRTNEQFF. The full variable domain, completed using reference TRBV5-1 and TRBJ2-1, is KAGVTQTPRYLIKTRGQQVTLSCSPISGHRSVSWYQQTPGQGLQFLFEYFSETQRNKGNFPGRFSGRQFSNSRSEMNVSTLELGDSALYLCASSLAGSRTNEQFFGPGTRLTVL.

The chain recombines TRBV6-5 with TRBJ1-4; D might be TRBD1 (6 bases). The CDR3 is made up of 14 amino acids. V lost 5 bases and J 6 bases, leaving 13 bases between the germline ends. The germline V gene has CDR1 MNHEY and CDR2 SVGAGI. The CDR3 loop reads CASSPGQYDEKLFF. DNA of the CDR3: TGTGCCAGCAGTCCAGGACAGTACGATGAAAAACTGTTTTTT.

The chain joins TRBV2 to TRBJ2-7, with a tentative D call TRBD2 (6 bases). Trimming left V 1 base short and J 2 bases short, with 12 bases between. Germline lookup yields CDR1 SNHLY and CDR2 FYNNEI. The CDR3 length is 15 residues. The CDR3 DNA follows: TGTGCCAGCAGTGAAGGGCCCGGAGGGACCTACGAGCAGTACTTC. It translates to CASSEGPGGTYEQYF.

The genes are TRBV2 and TRBJ1-5, with no clear D. Trimming took 8 bases from V and 7 from J, leaving 15 bases between them. Germline V gene lookup returns CDR1 SNHLY and CDR2 FYNNEI. This CDR3 is built from 13 residues. Written as DNA, the CDR3 is TGTGCCAGCTTCGCGGAGGAAGGGCAGCCCCAGCATTTT. Its translation is CASFAEEGQPQHF.

The rearrangement uses TRBV5-6 and TRBJ1-2; TRBD1 might be the D (6 bases). Deletions cut 1 base from V and 8 bases from J, with 15 bases between. From germline, CDR1 is SGHDT and CDR2 YYEEEE. The CDR3 is 14 amino acids. The CDR3 coding sequence is TGTGCCAGCAGCTTGCCACAGGGAATCGGCGGCTACACCTTC. Its protein product is CASSLPQGIGGYTF.

In its sample, this clone was seen once. The genes are TRBV6-2 or TRBV6-3 and TRBJ2-7; 7 bases match TRBD2. V trimming: 2 bases; J trimming: 3 bases; junction bases outside the gene matches: 10. The V gene's germline CDR1 is MNHEY and CDR2 SVGEGT. The CDR3 extends over 16 amino acids. In DNA form, the CDR3 reads TGTGCCAGCAGTTACCCTTTCCTAGCGGCCAACTACGAGCAGTACTTC. Encoded protein: CASSYPFLAANYEQYF.

The V call is TRBV7-9, the J call TRBJ1-1; D not certain. Germline CDR1 reads SEHNR; CDR2 reads FQNEAQ (reference sequence). Deletions cut 3 bases from V and 7 bases from J, with 18 bases between. The CDR3 covers 15 residues. The CDR3: CASSFIGAGLSEAFF. In DNA, the CDR3 is TGTGCCAGCAGCTTCATTGGTGCGGGATTGAGTGAAGCTTTCTTT.

The chain carries TRBV5-4 and TRBJ1-3; 7 nucleotides align to TRBD1. The V gene end was trimmed by 1 base and the J gene end by 0 bases; junction bases not matched to a gene: 10. Germline loops: CDR1 SGHNT, CDR2 YYREEE (reference sequence). CDR3 length: 18 amino acids. The CDR3 DNA reads TGTGCCAGCAGCTTGACACAGACAGGGCCTCTCTCTGGAAACACCATATATTTT. Amino acid sequence: CASSLTQTGPLSGNTIYF.

A few counts support this clone. V usage is TRBV27 and J usage is TRBJ1-5, with D possibly TRBD1 on 5 matching bases. Germline-derived CDR1 and CDR2 are MNHEY and SMNVEV (reference sequence). The CDR3 consists of 12 residues. Trimming pared 5 bases from V and 6 bases from J, leaving 8 bases between. This CDR3 reads CASSQGGQPQHF. CDR3 nucleotides: TGTGCCAGCAGTCAGGGTGGTCAGCCCCAGCATTTT.

V is TRBV3-1 (or the pseudogene TRBV3-2) and J is TRBJ2-2; 11 bases are shared with TRBD2. Trimming cost V 5 bases and J 5 bases; bases outside gene matches: 4. This CDR3 comprises 15 residues. Per the germline V gene, CDR1 is LGHDT and CDR2 is YNNKEL (reference sequence). The CDR3 is CASSTRTSGTGELFF. CDR3 sequence (DNA): TGTGCCAGCAGCACTCGGACTAGCGGGACCGGGGAGCTGTTTTTT.

CDR3 protein: CASSPPGGLETQYF. The CDR3 DNA reads as TGCGCCAGCAGCCCCCCAGGGGGACTGGAGACCCAGTACTTC. This chain connects TRBV4-1 to TRBJ2-5, with D maybe TRBD1 (7 bases). Germline values: CDR1 MGHRA, CDR2 YSYEKL. V lost 4 bases to trimming and J lost 5 bases, with 14 bases between them. The CDR3 covers 14 residues.

The V call is TRBV19, the J call TRBJ2-3; D possibly corresponds to TRBD2 (5 bases). V was clipped by 5 bases and J by 6 bases, with 21 bases between them. The CDR3 covers 16 residues. Germline V gene lookup returns CDR1 LNHDA and CDR2 SQIVND (reference sequence). The CDR3 reads CASSLRASGRPDTQYF. CDR3 DNA: TGTGCCAGTAGTCTACGAGCATCGGGAAGGCCGGATACGCAGTATTTT.

This clone has just one count. V and J are TRBV15 and TRBJ2-5, with a possible D match to TRBD2 (6 bases). This CDR3 is 19 amino acids long. The germline V and J ends were trimmed by 5 bases and 5 bases, with 30 bases remaining between them. Germline V CDR1 and CDR2: LNHNV, YYDKDF (reference sequence). The CDR3 sequence is CATSATNMGGDARRETQYF. The CDR3 nucleotides are TGTGCCACCAGCGCGACTAATATGGGGGGAGACGCTAGGAGGGAGACCCAGTACTTC.